Here is one T cell receptor beta chain with its context. Its antigen has not been determined. Nothing much larger sits one base from this clone, and base qualities are not available. TCRbeta CDR3 regions were amplified from genomic DNA by means of the immunoSEQ Assay, a bias-controlled multiplex PCR. In the source study's methods: Within the assay, amplification of reference gene primers was used to estimate how many nucleated cells each sample contained. Sequence reads were collapsed and filtered to measure the absolute abundance of every unique TCRbeta CDR3 rearrangement. For each sample, productive Simpson clonality was calculated as the square root of Simpson's diversity index across productive rearrangements. What TCRdb holds here is the immuneACCESS table cut down to in-frame rearrangements. Part of the clones is not present; checked against another copy, under half of the missing clones reflect an unresolved V gene, and the others are unexplained. For V, J and clone size, that table is used; D and trimming come from the DNA. The sample table lists approximately 160,000 clones, approximately 85% of them with a count of one. Around 7.7% of the sample belongs to the ten largest clones.

A second Seattle source provided samples from volunteer blood donors who had recovered from COVID-19. Each collaborating institution followed its own protocols to collect whole blood in K2EDTA tubes. For TCRbeta analysis, collaborator samples were shipped as frozen whole blood, as isolated PBMCs, or as DNA extracted from either sample type. Sequences SEHNR (CDR1) and FQNEAQ (CDR2) are obtained from the germline V gene (reference sequence). V loses 5 bases of germline sequence and J loses 0 bases, and the interval between the two ends is 13 bases. The CDR3 covers 16 residues, taking in both the cysteine and the phenylalanine. Left in the record is the CDR3 DNA by itself, 48 bases read in frame from the first base. This specimen comes from a study of blood T cell repertoires in COVID-19 (dated by TCRdb to about 2020). Regarding the study in general: Collaborator samples came from the United States, Italy and Spain and covered acute and convalescent phases of COVID-19. The samples were drawn from two sources: the first 160 participants of the ongoing ImmuneRACE study, and 1,254 subjects contributed by 6 global collaborators. Deeply sampled blood TCRbeta repertoires from subjects exposed to, actively infected with, or recovered from COVID-19 were included in the dataset. Where HLA class I and class II types were available, the types were taken from metadata supplied by the sample provider, not from assay-based typing. The repertoires were made available in a free public database intended to serve as a resource for research on the immune response to SARS-CoV-2. The prospective study material was composed of cDNA or gDNA derived from T cells, B-cell-depleted T cells, or PBMCs. The sample metadata nearly always contained a de-identified subject ID, COVID-19 status, age in years and sex. Study-wide conclusions, independent of this receptor: Clinical and demographic metadata were provided uncurated, with the amount varying by source and participant.

The specimen was peripheral blood. The rearranged chain carries TRBV7-9 and TRBJ1-4; possibly the D gene is TRBD1, per 6 matching bases. The receptor was derived from a man in his forties who had recovered from COVID-19. In nucleotides, the sequence is TGTGCCAGCAGCCGGACAGTGATTGCAACTAATGAAAAACTGTTTTTT. It encodes CASSRTVIATNEKLFF.